This TCR beta chain was obtained from a study of blood T cell repertoires in COVID-19. Across the whole study: The United States, Italy and Spain were the sources of the acute and convalescent COVID-19 samples. From T cells, B-cell-depleted T cells, or PBMCs came the material, which was cDNA or gDNA.

Using immunoSEQ multiplex PCR, the repertoire was profiled, and TCRdb retains in-frame clones only, with some absent. The sample has 200,000 or so clones; roughly four fifths are singletons. The age range of participants was about 18 to 89 years, with residence in some 25 US areas. Among Cohort 3 donors, those recovered had two negative PCRs, clearance, or symptom resolution. V lost 8 bases and J lost 9, with 14 bases in between. CDR1 is LNHDA and CDR2 is SQIVND in the germline V gene (reference sequence). The length of the CDR3 is 13 residues. The TCR comes from a man in his forties or fifties who had recovered from COVID-19. The V and J genes are TRBV19 and TRBJ1-6, with D perhaps TRBD1 (6 bases). The sample taken for sequencing was PBMCs or T cells enriched from blood (not recorded which). CDR3 sequence: CASGGQGGSPLHF. The CDR3 DNA sequence: TGTGCCAGTGGGGGACAAGGGGGTTCACCCCTCCACTTT.